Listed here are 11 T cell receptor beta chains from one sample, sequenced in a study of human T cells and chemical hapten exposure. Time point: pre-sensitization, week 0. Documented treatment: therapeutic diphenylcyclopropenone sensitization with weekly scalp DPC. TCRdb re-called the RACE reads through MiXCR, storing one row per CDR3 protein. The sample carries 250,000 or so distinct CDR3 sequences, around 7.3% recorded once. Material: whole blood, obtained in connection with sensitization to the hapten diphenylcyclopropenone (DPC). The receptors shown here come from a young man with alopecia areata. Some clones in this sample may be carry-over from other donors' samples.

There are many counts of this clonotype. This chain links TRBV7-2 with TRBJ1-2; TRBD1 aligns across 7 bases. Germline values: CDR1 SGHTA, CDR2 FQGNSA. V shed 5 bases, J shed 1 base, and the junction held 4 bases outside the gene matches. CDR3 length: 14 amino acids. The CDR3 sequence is CASSRDRFNYGYTF. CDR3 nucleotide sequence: TGTGCCAGCAGCCGGGACAGATTTAACTATGGCTACACCTTC.

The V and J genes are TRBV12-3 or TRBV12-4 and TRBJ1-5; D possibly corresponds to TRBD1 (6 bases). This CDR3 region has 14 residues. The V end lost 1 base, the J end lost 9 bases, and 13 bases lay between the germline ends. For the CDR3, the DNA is TGTGCCAGCAGTTTAGGGGGGCGCGATCGGCCCCAGCATTTT. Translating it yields CASSLGGRDRPQHF.

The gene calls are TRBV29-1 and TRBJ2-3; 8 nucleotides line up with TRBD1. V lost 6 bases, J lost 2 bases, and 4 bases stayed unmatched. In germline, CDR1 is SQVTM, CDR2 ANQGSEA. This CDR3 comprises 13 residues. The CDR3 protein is CSVKGQVTDTQYF. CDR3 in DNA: TGCAGCGTGAAGGGACAGGTCACAGATACGCAGTATTTT.

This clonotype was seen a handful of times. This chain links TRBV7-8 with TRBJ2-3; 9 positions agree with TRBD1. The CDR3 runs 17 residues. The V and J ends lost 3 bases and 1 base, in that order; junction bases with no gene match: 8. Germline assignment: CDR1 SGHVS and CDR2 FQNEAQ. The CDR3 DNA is TGTGCCAGCAGCTTCTACTGGACAGGGGAGGGCACAGATACGCAGTATTTT. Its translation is CASSFYWTGEGTDTQYF.

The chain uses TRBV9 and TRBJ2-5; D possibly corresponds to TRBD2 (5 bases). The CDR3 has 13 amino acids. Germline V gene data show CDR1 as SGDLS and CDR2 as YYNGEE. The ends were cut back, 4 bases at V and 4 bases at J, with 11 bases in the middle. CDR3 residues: CASSSGGAETQYF. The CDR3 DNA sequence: TGTGCCAGCAGCTCAGGAGGCGCAGAGACCCAGTACTTC.

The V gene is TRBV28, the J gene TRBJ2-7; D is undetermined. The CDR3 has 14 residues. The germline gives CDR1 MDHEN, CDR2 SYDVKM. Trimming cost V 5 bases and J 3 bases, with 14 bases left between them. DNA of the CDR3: TGTGCCAGCAGTCCTAGGATTTCTATCTACGAGCAGTACTTC. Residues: CASSPRISIYEQYF.

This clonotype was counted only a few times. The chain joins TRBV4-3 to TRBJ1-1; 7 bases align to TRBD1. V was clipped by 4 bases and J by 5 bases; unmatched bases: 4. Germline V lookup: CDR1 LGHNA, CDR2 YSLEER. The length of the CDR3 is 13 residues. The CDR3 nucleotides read TGCGCCAGCAGCCTCGACAGGGAGACTGAAGCTTTCTTT. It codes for CASSLDRETEAFF.

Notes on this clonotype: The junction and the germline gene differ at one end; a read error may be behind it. CDR3 residues: CASSPTGAGSTVAFF. The CDR3 coding sequence is TGTGCCAGCAGTCCGACGGGGGCAGGTAGCACTGTAGCTTTCTTT. The rearrangement links TRBV6-2 or TRBV6-3 to TRBJ1-1; possibly TRBD1 for D (6 bases). The CDR3 has 15 residues. From germline, CDR1 is MNHEY and CDR2 SVGEGT.

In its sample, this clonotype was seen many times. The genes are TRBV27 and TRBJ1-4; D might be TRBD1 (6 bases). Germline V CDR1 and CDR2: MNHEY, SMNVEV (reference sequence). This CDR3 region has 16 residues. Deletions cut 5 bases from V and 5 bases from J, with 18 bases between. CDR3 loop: CASSQRSGVQNEKLFF. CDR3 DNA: TGTGCCAGCAGTCAACGGTCAGGGGTACAAAATGAAAAACTGTTTTTT.

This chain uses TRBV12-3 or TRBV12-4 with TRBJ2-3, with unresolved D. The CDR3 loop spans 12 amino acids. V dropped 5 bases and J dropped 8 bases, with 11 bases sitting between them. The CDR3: CASSLRLATQYF. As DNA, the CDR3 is TGTGCCAGCAGTCTCCGCCTGGCTACGCAGTATTTT.

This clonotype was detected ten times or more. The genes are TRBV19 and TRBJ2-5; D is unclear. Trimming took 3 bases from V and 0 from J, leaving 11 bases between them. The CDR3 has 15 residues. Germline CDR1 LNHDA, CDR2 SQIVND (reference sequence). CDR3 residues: CASSILHPYQETQYF. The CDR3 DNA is TGTGCCAGTAGTATCCTACATCCGTACCAAGAGACCCAGTACTTC.